Listed below are T cell receptor beta chains from one sample, sequenced in a study of control samples from healthy donors and cancer patients. Measured with immunoSEQ multiplex PCR; TCRdb has only the in-frame clones, and not every one. The table has 170,000 or so clones, roughly 94% seen once. The sample consisted of blood. All receptors come from a woman in her thirties or forties in good health. CDR3s include the opening cysteine and the closing phenylalanine or tryptophan. The order of the fields is V gene, clone size, D gene, J gene, CDR3 protein, CDR3 DNA. The D gene is left open where the match is weak. For some rows the clone size is stated as once, few or many, or as a class when expanded; others skip it.

>TRBV7-9|.|.|TRBJ1-1
CASSLKKAFF
TGTGCCAGCAGCCTCAAAAAAGCTTTCTTT
>TRBV27|.|.|TRBJ1-5
CASSEGGNQPQHF
TGTGCCAGCAGTGAGGGCGGCAATCAGCCCCAGCATTTT
>TRBV27|.|.|TRBJ2-3
CASSGPSGTQYF
TGTGCCAGCAGTGGGCCATCGGGTACGCAGTATTTT
>TRBV4-3|.|.|TRBJ2-2
CASSQAERETGELFF
TGCGCCAGCAGCCAAGCTGAGAGGGAAACCGGGGAGCTGTTTTTT
>TRBV7-9|.|.|TRBJ1-1
CASSSWGEGMGNTEAFF
TGTGCCAGCAGCTCATGGGGAGAAGGCATGGGGAACACTGAAGCTTTCTTT
>TRBV7-9|.|.|TRBJ1-1
CASSSTGNTEAFF
TGTGCCAGCAGCTCTACAGGGAACACTGAAGCTTTCTTT
>TRBV19|.|.|TRBJ1-5
CASSRGPYSNQPQHF
TGTGCCAGTAGTAGGGGCCCGTATAGCAATCAGCCCCAGCATTTT
>TRBV10-3|.|TRBD1|TRBJ1-1
CAISELRDRGQSEAVDTEAFF
TGTGCCATCAGTGAACTCCGGGACAGGGGTCAAAGCGAGGCGGTGGACACTGAAGCTTTCTTT
>TRBV6-1|.|TRBD1|TRBJ2-1
CASSEGQGAYNEQFF
TGTGCCAGCAGTGAAGGACAGGGGGCCTACAATGAGCAGTTCTTC
>TRBV6-5|few|TRBD1|TRBJ1-4
CASSYSKGQGIGKLFF
TGTGCCAGCAGTTACTCGAAGGGACAGGGTATTGGAAAACTGTTTTTT
>TRBV12-3/TRBV12-4|.|.|TRBJ1-2
CASFFGGYTF
TGTGCCAGCTTCTTCGGGGGCTACACCTTC
>TRBV14|.|TRBD1|TRBJ2-1
CASSQDRVHEQFF
TGTGCCAGCAGTCAGGACAGGGTCCATGAGCAGTTCTTC
>TRBV7-9|.|TRBD1|TRBJ1-1
CASSLRVGQGNTEAFF
TGTGCCAGCAGCTTAAGGGTGGGACAGGGGAACACTGAAGCTTTCTTT
>TRBV29-1|.|.|TRBJ2-7
CSVIDDGTRWDEQYF
TGCAGCGTTATTGACGACGGGACCAGGTGGGACGAGCAGTACTTC
>TRBV24-1|.|.|TRBJ2-2
CAGRLQGATNTGELFF
TGTGCCGGCCGTTTACAGGGCGCTACGAACACCGGGGAGCTGTTTTTT
>TRBV5-5|.|.|TRBJ2-2
CASSRRERELFF
TGTGCCAGCAGCAGGCGGGAAAGGGAGCTGTTTTTT
>TRBV6-5|.|.|TRBJ1-2
CASSDNNYGYTF
TGTGCCAGCAGCGACAATAACTATGGCTACACCTTC
>TRBV13|.|TRBD1|TRBJ1-2
CASSRTGDKNYGYTF
TGTGCCAGCAGCCGTACAGGGGACAAGAACTATGGCTACACCTTC
>TRBV13|once|.|TRBJ1-2
CASSLGLATHRNYGYTF
TGTGCCAGCAGCTTAGGTTTGGCAACCCATCGGAACTATGGCTACACCTTC
>TRBV19|.|.|TRBJ2-7
CASSIGSTLSSYEQYF
TGTGCCAGTAGTATCGGAAGTACCTTGAGCTCCTACGAGCAGTACTTC
>TRBV7-2|.|.|TRBJ1-2
CASSTQDYGYTF
TGTGCCAGCAGCACACAGGACTATGGCTACACCTTC
>TRBV7-2|.|.|TRBJ1-6
CASSLVAQYNSPLHF
TGTGCCAGCAGCTTAGTGGCCCAGTATAATTCACCCCTCCACTTT
>TRBV18|.|.|TRBJ1-1
CASSLRTHGAEAFF
TGTGCCAGCTCACTTCGGACCCACGGGGCTGAAGCTTTCTTT
>TRBV5-8|.|.|TRBJ2-5
CASSTDTLQETQYF
TGTGCCAGCAGCACGGACACCCTTCAAGAGACCCAGTACTTC
>TRBV19|.|TRBD1|TRBJ1-3
CASSIQGAGNTIYF
TGTGCCAGTAGTATACAGGGGGCTGGAAACACCATATATTTT
>TRBV12-3/TRBV12-4|once|TRBD1|TRBJ1-1
CASSPGTGGEAFF
TGTGCCAGCAGTCCCGGGACAGGGGGTGAAGCTTTCTTT